This T cell receptor beta chain came from a study of response to subunit inactivated influenza vaccine. Study conclusions and caveats: Researchers suggested that each seasonal influenza vaccination recruits few new T cells.

Germline CDR1 is MNHEY and CDR2 is SVGAGI. There are 16 residues in the CDR3. Trimming removed 4 bases from V and 7 bases from J; junction bases left unmatched: 15. As regards this clonotype: Its cognate antigen is unknown.

TCRdb used MiXCR to reprocess the RT-PCR reads, holding one entry per CDR3 protein. The data contain hundreds of thousands of distinct CDR3 sequences, around 25% of them singletons. The origin of this receptor is a man in his forties or fifties who received an inactivated influenza vaccine. The sequences come from CD4+ T cells sorted from PBMCs, collected 4 to 6 days after vaccination. The chain recombines TRBV6-5 with TRBJ1-2, with 7 bases fitting TRBD1. Here the CDR3 DNA reads TGTGCCAGCAGTTCCCCCTTCGGCAGGGGGAGTTCTGGCTACACCTTC. It encodes CASSSPFGRGSSGYTF.